A selection of T cell receptor beta chains follows, all from one sample in a study of CD8 T cells in Susac syndrome. Using its own MiXCR run on the immunoSEQ multiplex PCR reads, TCRdb lists one record per CDR3 protein. The repertoire holds about 130,000 distinct CDR3 sequences, with around 95% as singletons. Specimen: CD8+ T cells from PBMCs. These TCRs come from a human donor with Susac syndrome. The conserved cysteine and the conserved F or W are not part of the CDR3 here. The D gene is left open where the match is weak.

v_call,cdr3_length,j_call,d_call,cdr3_aa
TRBV29-1,11,TRBJ2-7,.,SVYLRSSYEQY
TRBV27,10,TRBJ1-1,TRBD1,ASRQGGMVAF
TRBV5-4,13,TRBJ2-4,.,ASSPGVLAKNIQY
TRBV24-1,10,TRBJ2-1,.,ATGRISDEQF
TRBV5-6,9,TRBJ2-7,.,ASSFRGGQY
TRBV9,12,TRBJ1-2,.,ASSVVTGNYGYT
TRBV11-2,12,TRBJ2-1,TRBD2,ASSQGLAPDEQF
TRBV5-8,11,TRBJ1-4,.,ASSPTTNEKLF
TRBV11-3,9,TRBJ1-1,.,ASSSGTEAF
TRBV9,17,TRBJ2-5,TRBD2,ASSDQVGRAGGPQETQY
TRBV20-1,11,TRBJ2-1,.,SAHAGSYNEQF
TRBV6-2/TRBV6-3,13,TRBJ2-7,TRBD2,ASTGLLAGPYEQY
TRBV9,12,TRBJ2-1,TRBD2,ASEEAGAGNEQF
TRBV9,12,TRBJ2-5,.,ASSVPAGGETQY
TRBV5-6,11,TRBJ2-1,.,ASNGQPYNEQF
TRBV25-1,8,TRBJ2-1,.,ASSDYEQF
TRBV5-1,14,TRBJ2-7,TRBD2,ASSLEGLADAYEQY
TRBV14,13,TRBJ2-2,.,ASSQDRYRIGELF
TRBV9,10,TRBJ2-2,.,ASSAEDGELF
TRBV12-3/TRBV12-4,12,TRBJ2-7,TRBD1,ASSPGQGGDEQY
TRBV5-1,16,TRBJ2-7,.,ASSLYPLEGDLLHEQY
TRBV7-2,13,TRBJ2-1,TRBD2,ASSLGAGVNNEQF
TRBV12-3/TRBV12-4,12,TRBJ1-2,.,ASSPGPGDYGYT
TRBV28,13,TRBJ2-1,.,ASSFEDWELNEQF
TRBV11-3,13,TRBJ2-1,.,ASSLSGSLLNEQF
TRBV4-1,16,TRBJ2-3,TRBD2,ASSQVELAEWGTDTQY
TRBV12-5,13,TRBJ1-2,.,ASGFPVGAGYGYT
TRBV27,15,TRBJ2-1,TRBD1,ASSLYRQGDPYNEQF
TRBV27,12,TRBJ2-7,TRBD1,ASSPGQGAIEQY
TRBV4-1,11,TRBJ1-4,.,ASSQEFDEKLF
TRBV3-1,9,TRBJ2-3,.,ASRYRDTQY
TRBV15,13,TRBJ2-7,TRBD2,ATSGPGLANYEQY
TRBV3-1,16,TRBJ2-5,TRBD2,ASSHSLRTSGKDETQY
TRBV5-6,15,TRBJ2-1,TRBD2,ASSMPRGLAGDNEQF
TRBV29-1,10,TRBJ2-2,.,SVAGGSGELF
TRBV9,16,TRBJ2-1,TRBD2,ASSWTSGSLRSYNEQF